Following are 22 T cell receptor beta chains from one sample sequenced in a study of a mutant IDH1 vaccine in newly diagnosed glioma. Documented time point: week 35, safety follow-up. Doses consisted of 300 ug of mutant IDH1 20-mer peptide each, paired with topical imiquimod. Antigens for these TCRs are unknown. TCRdb's copy holds only in-frame clones and misses some; the assay was immunoSEQ multiplex PCR. The sample includes 50,000 to 70,000 clones, around 84% seen only once; the top ten take 3.5% to 4.5%. Sequenced material: PBMCs, taken from a glioma patient whose treatment included an IDH1 peptide vaccine. The receptors originated from a man aged 30-40 years with glioma.

The chain carries TRBV18 and TRBJ1-1, with TRBD1 matching 10 bases. J was trimmed by 3 bases and V by 3 bases; bases with no gene match: 4. Germline V gives CDR1 KGHSH, CDR2 LQKENI. This CDR3 spans 15 amino acids. For the CDR3, the DNA is TGTGCCAGCTCACCCAACGGACAGGGGGACACTGAAGCTTTCTTT. As protein: CASSPNGQGDTEAFF.

V is TRBV19 and J is TRBJ1-3; D is unresolved. Germline V lookup: CDR1 LNHDA, CDR2 SQIVND (reference sequence). The CDR3 extends over 11 amino acids. Trimming took off 11 bases at V and 0 bases at J, with 5 bases between the two ends. CDR3: CALSSGNTIYF. CDR3 DNA: TGTGCCCTGAGCTCTGGAAACACCATATATTTT.

This sequence joins TRBV19 and TRBJ2-3; the D is unclear. V was clipped by 5 bases and J by 3 bases, with 9 bases between them. CDR1 is LNHDA and CDR2 is SQIVND in the germline V gene (reference sequence). This CDR3 is 13 amino acids long. The CDR3 spells CASSPSSTDTQYF. The CDR3, as DNA: TGTGCCAGTAGTCCCAGTTCTACAGATACGCAGTATTTT.

This clone was detected only a few times. J is TRBJ1-5 and V is TRBV28, with D unresolved. The ends were cut back, 5 bases at V and 1 base at J, with 12 bases in the middle. CDR1 is MDHEN and CDR2 is SYDVKM in the germline V gene. The CDR3 length is 15 residues. This CDR3 is CASSGRHPSNQPQHF. The CDR3 region has the DNA TGTGCCAGCAGTGGGAGGCACCCGAGCAATCAGCCCCAGCATTTT.

The chain couples TRBV5-1 to TRBJ1-6; D is unresolved. This CDR3 has 15 amino acids. V lost 4 bases, J lost 5 bases, and 13 bases lay in between. CDR1 is SGHRS and CDR2 is YFSETQ in the germline V gene. The DNA for the CDR3 is TGCGCCAGCAGCGTATACAGCGAAAATAATTCACCCCTCCACTTT. As protein: CASSVYSENNSPLHF.

V usage is TRBV5-8 and J usage is TRBJ2-7; D ambiguous. This CDR3 contains 13 residues. The germline V and J ends were trimmed by 0 bases and 6 bases, with 10 bases remaining between them. Per the germline V gene, CDR1 is SGHTS and CDR2 is YDEGEE. CDR3 sequence (DNA): TGTGCCAGCAGCTTGGCCGCGGCTTTCGAGCAGTACTTC. Protein: CASSLAAAFEQYF.

The V and J genes are TRBV6-1 and TRBJ2-7, with 10 bases fitting TRBD1. There are 18 residues in the CDR3. Looked up from germline, CDR1 is MNHNS and CDR2 is SASEGT. After removal of 2 bases from V and 6 bases from J, the junction contained 16 bases not matched to a gene. In nucleotides, the CDR3 is TGTGCCAGCAGTGAAAGGTTGCAGACAGGGGGCACCTACATCGAGCAGTACTTC. It specifies CASSERLQTGGTYIEQYF.

The chain couples TRBV4-1 to TRBJ1-6; D gene unclear. The CDR3 spans 15 residues. The germline V and J ends were trimmed by 0 bases and 13 bases, with 16 bases remaining between them. The germline CDR1 and CDR2 sequences are MGHRA and YSYEKL. Here the CDR3 reads CASSQDRQFIRPLHF. The CDR3 coding sequence is TGCGCCAGCAGCCAAGATCGGCAGTTTATCAGGCCCCTCCACTTT.

V gene TRBV29-1 combines with J gene TRBJ2-1; D is unclear. Germline V CDR1 and CDR2: SQVTM, ANQGSEA. The CDR3 is 14 residues long. The ends were cut back, 1 base at V and 3 bases at J, with 10 bases in the middle. The CDR3 reads CSVEGADLYNEQFF. In DNA form, the CDR3 reads TGCAGCGTTGAAGGGGCGGATCTCTACAATGAGCAGTTCTTC.

The V gene is TRBV5-1, the J gene TRBJ1-1; TRBD1 matches at 11 bases. CDR1 and CDR2 from the germline V gene are SGHRS and YFSETQ. This CDR3 is 15 amino acids long. V dropped 4 bases and J dropped 5; count of bases not matched to a gene: 7. The CDR3 here is CASSEGTGGWTEAFF. The CDR3 coding sequence is TGCGCCAGCAGCGAAGGGACAGGGGGATGGACTGAAGCTTTCTTT.

V usage is TRBV28 and J usage is TRBJ1-1; maybe TRBD1 (5 bases). The CDR3 is made up of 13 amino acids. Per the germline V gene, CDR1 is MDHEN and CDR2 is SYDVKM. V gave up 7 bases and J gave up 4 bases, with 13 bases separating them. The CDR3 DNA reads as TGTGCCAGCATCAGCAGGGAGGCCACTGAAGCTTTCTTT. Translation gives CASISREATEAFF.

The CDR3 bases are TGTGCCAGCAGTTATGGTCCAGGCCACTTCTACGAGCAGTACTTC. Protein: CASSYGPGHFYEQYF. The genes are TRBV6-6 and TRBJ2-5, with no clear D. The last part of the DNA fits TRBJ2-7 better; the J call may be wrong. The CDR3 is 15 residues long. Germline-derived CDR1 and CDR2 are MNHNY and SVGAGI (reference sequence).

V and J are TRBV7-9 and TRBJ2-3, with unresolved D. CDR3 size: 15 residues. Germline V lookup: CDR1 SEHNR, CDR2 FQNEAQ (reference sequence). Trimming took 1 base from V and 3 from J, leaving 11 bases between them. The CDR3 loop reads CASSLVGIKTDTQYF. The CDR3 coding sequence is TGTGCCAGCAGCTTAGTCGGAATCAAAACAGATACGCAGTATTTT.

This chain joins TRBV28 and TRBJ1-6; 9 nucleotides agree with TRBD1. The germline V gene encodes CDR1 MDHEN and CDR2 SYDVKM. This CDR3 has 13 residues. Unmatched junction bases numbered 1, after V lost 6 bases and J lost 7 bases. CDR3 DNA: TGTGCCAGCAGCGGACAGGGGAATTCACCCCTCCACTTT. It specifies CASSGQGNSPLHF.

This chain joins TRBV7-8 and TRBJ1-1; D unclear. Germline assignment: CDR1 SGHVS and CDR2 FQNEAQ. The CDR3 is 14 amino acids. The V end was cut by 0 bases, the J end by 1 base, with 6 bases between. In DNA form, the CDR3 reads TGTGCCAGCAGCTTAGCGGTGGGGAACACTGAAGCTTTCTTT. Amino acids: CASSLAVGNTEAFF.

The J gene is TRBJ2-7, the V gene TRBV27, with a weak D call TRBD2 (6 bases). Deletions cut 6 bases from V and 0 bases from J, with 24 bases between. The CDR3 sequence is 18 residues long. The V gene's germline CDR1 is MNHEY and CDR2 SMNVEV (reference sequence). The CDR3 sequence: CASSPILGLGGTSYEQYF. CDR3 DNA sequence: TGTGCCAGCAGCCCCATCTTGGGACTCGGCGGAACCTCCTACGAGCAGTACTTC.

V usage is TRBV7-6 and J usage is TRBJ1-4; unclear D gene. The germline gives CDR1 SGHVS, CDR2 FNYEAQ. The germline V and J ends were trimmed by 1 base and 0 bases, with 12 bases remaining between them. This CDR3 region has 17 residues. CDR3 protein: CASSLEIDPATNEKLFF. In DNA, the CDR3 is TGTGCCAGCAGCTTAGAGATTGACCCTGCAACTAATGAAAAACTGTTTTTT. Looking up the rest from reference TRBV7-6 and TRBJ1-4 gives the full variable domain: GAGVSQSPRYKVTKRGQDVALRCDPISGHVSLYWYRQALGQGPEFLTYFNYEAQQDKSGLPNDRFSAERPEGSISTLTIQRTEQRDSAMYRCASSLEIDPATNEKLFFGSGTQLSVL.

This clone was counted once. This sequence joins TRBV13 and TRBJ2-1; tentatively, D is TRBD2 (6 bases). The CDR3 runs to 16 residues. Trimming stripped 5 bases from V and 2 bases from J, with 16 bases between. Germline V lookup: CDR1 PRHDT, CDR2 FYEKMQ (reference sequence). CDR3: CASSPSGLNAYNEQFF. The CDR3 nucleotides read TGTGCCAGCAGCCCCTCGGGACTGAACGCCTACAATGAGCAGTTCTTC. Based on the CDR3 plus reference TRBV13 and TRBJ2-1, the full variable domain is AAGVIQSPRHLIKEKRETATLKCYPIPRHDTVYWYQQGPGQDPQFLISFYEKMQSDKGSIPDRFSAQQFSDYHSELNMSSLELGDSALYFCASSPSGLNAYNEQFFGPGTRLTVL.

The chain couples TRBV9 to TRBJ2-7, with TRBD1 matching 12 bases. The J segment lost 7 bases and the V segment lost 4 bases, leaving 15 bases of the junction unmatched. Germline-derived CDR1 and CDR2 are SGDLS and YYNGEE. The CDR3 runs to 17 residues. The CDR3 spells CASSPWWPGQGAGEQYF. CDR3 nucleotides: TGTGCCAGCAGCCCCTGGTGGCCGGGACAGGGGGCGGGAGAGCAGTACTTC.

The genes are TRBV30 and TRBJ2-2; 8 bases line up with TRBD2. Trimming took 3 bases from V and 4 from J; bases not matched to a gene: 1. Germline values: CDR1 GTSNPN, CDR2 SVGIG (reference sequence). The CDR3 consists of 13 residues. DNA for the CDR3: TGTGCCTGGAGCGGGGGGGCCACCGGGGAGCTGTTTTTT. Amino acids: CAWSGGATGELFF.

V usage is TRBV6-1 and J usage is TRBJ1-2; 9 bases map to TRBD1. The CDR3 contains 15 residues. From germline, CDR1 is MNHNS and CDR2 SASEGT. V lost 4 bases and J lost 4; bases outside the gene matches: 7. The CDR3 nucleotides are TGTGCCAGCAGTGGCCCGGGACAGGGAGTCTATGGCTACACCTTC. It specifies CASSGPGQGVYGYTF.

The gene calls are TRBV19 and TRBJ1-6; D not certain. V shed 6 bases and J shed 14 bases, with 11 bases lying between them. Germline CDR1 reads LNHDA; CDR2 reads SQIVND (reference sequence). The CDR3 sequence is 11 residues long. The CDR3 nucleotides read TGTGCCAGTAGGAGTGAAGGGTCCCTCCACTTT. Translating it yields CASRSEGSLHF.